This TCR beta chain was observed in a study of Ad26.COV2.S vaccination and SARS-CoV-2 variants. The V end was cut by 0 bases, the J end by 1 base, with 12 bases between. The CDR3 is made up of 16 amino acids. CDR1 is MNHEY and CDR2 is SVGAGI in the germline V gene. Profiled with immunoSEQ multiplex PCR; TCRdb holds only in-frame clones, not every one. The data show 440,000 or so clones, about 92% seen once. The treatment was: roughly 18 received Ad26.COV2.S at low or high dose, single or two shots; several received placebo; per-sample allocation not given. Collection of samples fell on day 63 after the first vaccine or placebo injection. This clone was recorded a few times.

This TCR derives from a person aged 18-65 years who received the Ad26.COV2.S COVID-19 vaccine or a placebo. The sequences come from peripheral blood, collected in a trial of Ad26.COV2.S vaccine versus placebo. The chain recombines TRBV6-5 with TRBJ1-1; D gene unclear. The CDR3 nucleotides are TGTGCCAGCAGTTACTCGATCGTATCATGGAACACTGAAGCTTTCTTT. Encoded protein: CASSYSIVSWNTEAFF.